This T cell receptor (beta chain) comes out of a study of cytomegalovirus exposure and HLA in healthy donors. The PCR employed 60 Vbeta primers together with 13 Jbeta primers. Clones were read by immunoSEQ multiplex PCR, and TCRdb kept only the in-frame ones, dropping some. Of about 160,000 clones in the sample, roughly four fifths were seen once. The V end lost 7 bases, the J end lost 8 bases, and 18 bases lay between the germline ends. The CDR3 is 15 residues long. Germline CDR1 reads SGHVS; CDR2 reads FQNEAQ. Details on this clone: Its target is not known.

Study conclusions and caveats: Reportedly, a later analysis found an Asian-associated ancestry cluster had fewer N-insertions than the roughly 700-donor mean. As was reported, the HLA-A and HLA-B alleles of most subjects were accurately predicted from TCR beta sequences. Some TCR beta chains (more than 150 of them) were listed as cytomegalovirus-associated. Most TCR beta V segments were productive about 87% or about 30% of the time in an earlier analysis.

J is TRBJ1-6 and V is TRBV7-8; D gene uncertain. Specimen: PBMCs. The TCR was taken from a female donor in good health and CMV-seronegative. The CDR3 sequence: CASTKFSEGYSPLHF. In nucleotides, the CDR3 is TGTGCCAGCACCAAATTCTCGGAGGGATATTCACCCCTCCACTTT. Drawing the rest from reference TRBV7-8 and TRBJ1-6, the complete variable domain is GAGVSQSPRYKVAKRGQDVALRCDPISGHVSLFWYQQALGQGPEFLTYFQNEAQLDKSGLPSDRFFAERPEGSVSTLKIQRTQQEDSAVYLCASTKFSEGYSPLHFGNGTRLTVT.